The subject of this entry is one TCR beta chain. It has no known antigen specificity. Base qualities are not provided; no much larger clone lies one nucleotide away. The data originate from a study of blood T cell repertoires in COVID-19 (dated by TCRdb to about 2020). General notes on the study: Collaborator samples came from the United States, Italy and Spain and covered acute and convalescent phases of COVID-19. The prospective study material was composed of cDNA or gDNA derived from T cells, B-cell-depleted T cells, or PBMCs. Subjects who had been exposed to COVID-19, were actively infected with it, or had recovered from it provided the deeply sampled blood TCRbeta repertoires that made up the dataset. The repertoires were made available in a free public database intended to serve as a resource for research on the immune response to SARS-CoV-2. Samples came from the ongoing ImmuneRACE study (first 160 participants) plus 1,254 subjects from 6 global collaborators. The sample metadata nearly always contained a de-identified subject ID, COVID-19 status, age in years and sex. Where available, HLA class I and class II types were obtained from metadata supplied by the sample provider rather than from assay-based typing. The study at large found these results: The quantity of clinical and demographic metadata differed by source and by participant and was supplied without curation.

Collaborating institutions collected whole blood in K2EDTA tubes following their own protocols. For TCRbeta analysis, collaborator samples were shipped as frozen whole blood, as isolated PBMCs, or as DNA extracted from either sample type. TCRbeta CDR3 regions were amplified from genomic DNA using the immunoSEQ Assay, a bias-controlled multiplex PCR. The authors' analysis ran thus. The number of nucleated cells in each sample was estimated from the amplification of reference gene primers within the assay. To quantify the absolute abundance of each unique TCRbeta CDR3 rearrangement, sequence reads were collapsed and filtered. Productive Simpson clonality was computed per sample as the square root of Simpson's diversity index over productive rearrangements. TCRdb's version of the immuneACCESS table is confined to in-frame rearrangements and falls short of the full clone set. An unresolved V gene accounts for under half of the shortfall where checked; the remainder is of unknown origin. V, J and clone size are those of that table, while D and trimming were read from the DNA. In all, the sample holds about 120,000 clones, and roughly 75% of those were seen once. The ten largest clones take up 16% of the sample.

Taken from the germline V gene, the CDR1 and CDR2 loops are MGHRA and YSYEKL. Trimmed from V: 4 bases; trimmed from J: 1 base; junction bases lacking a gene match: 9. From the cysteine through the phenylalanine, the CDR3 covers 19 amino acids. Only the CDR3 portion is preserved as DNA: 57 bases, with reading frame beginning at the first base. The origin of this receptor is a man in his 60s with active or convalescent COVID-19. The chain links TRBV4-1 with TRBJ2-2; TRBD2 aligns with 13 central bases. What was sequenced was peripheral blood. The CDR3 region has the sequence CASSREVRTSGRNTGELFF. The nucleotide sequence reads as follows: TGCGCCAGCAGCCGAGAGGTACGGACTAGCGGGAGGAACACCGGGGAGCTGTTTTTT.